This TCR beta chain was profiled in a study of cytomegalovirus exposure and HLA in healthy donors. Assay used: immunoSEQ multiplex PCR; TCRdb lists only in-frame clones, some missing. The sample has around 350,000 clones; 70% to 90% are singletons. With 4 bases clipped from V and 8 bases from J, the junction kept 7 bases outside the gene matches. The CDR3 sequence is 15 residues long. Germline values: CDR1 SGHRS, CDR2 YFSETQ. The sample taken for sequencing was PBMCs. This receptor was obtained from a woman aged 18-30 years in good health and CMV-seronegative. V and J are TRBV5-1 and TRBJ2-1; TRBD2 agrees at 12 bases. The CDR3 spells CASSRLAGEVYEQFF. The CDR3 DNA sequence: TGCGCCAGCAGCCGACTAGCGGGAGAGGTCTATGAGCAGTTCTTC.